These 23 T cell receptor beta chains originate from one sample sequenced in a study of T cells after posttransplantation cyclophosphamide. The naive gate required viable CD3+CD4+ or CD3+CD8+ cells with CCR7+CD45RA+CD45RO-CD95-CD27+CD28+ phenotype. Clones were sequenced by immunoSEQ multiplex PCR, and TCRdb holds only the in-frame ones, with some missing. This sample has tens of thousands of clones, with over 75% found just once. The sample consisted of naive CD4+ T cells sorted from blood. The receptors originated from a man aged 25-45 years in good health and a related stem cell transplant donor.

The genes are TRBV18 and TRBJ2-7, with D unresolved. V shed 6 bases and J shed 5 bases, with 17 bases lying between them. Germline CDR1 KGHSH, CDR2 LQKENI. The CDR3 covers 14 residues. The CDR3 DNA follows: TGTGCCAGCTCCCCCGCTAACAGAAAAAACGAGCAGTACTTC. Protein sequence: CASSPANRKNEQYF.

The chain is built from TRBV9 and TRBJ2-7; D possibly corresponds to TRBD1 (6 bases). The V gene lost 3 bases and the J gene lost 6 bases, with 16 bases spanning the gap. CDR3 length: 14 amino acids. Germline V gives CDR1 SGDLS, CDR2 YYNGEE. CDR3 bases: TGTGCCAGCAGCGCTTTAGACAGGTGGGGCGAGCAGTACTTC. Residues: CASSALDRWGEQYF.

The rearrangement joins TRBV5-1 to TRBJ2-5; D may be TRBD1 (6 bases). V was shortened by 3 bases and J by 1 base, with 10 bases between the two germline ends. Germline V gives CDR1 SGHRS, CDR2 YFSETQ. This CDR3 is 14 amino acids long. In DNA form, the CDR3 reads TGCGCCAGCAGCTCACAGGGAATCCAAGAGACCCAGTACTTC. It encodes CASSSQGIQETQYF.

The V and J genes are TRBV7-8 and TRBJ2-5; D call uncertain. In germline, CDR1 is SGHVS, CDR2 FQNEAQ. The CDR3 spans 14 residues. The germline V and J ends were trimmed by 1 base and 2 bases, with 8 bases remaining between them. The CDR3 is CASSLVAVQETQYF. The DNA for the CDR3 is TGTGCCAGCAGCTTAGTGGCAGTACAAGAGACCCAGTACTTC.

The chain joins TRBV19 to TRBJ2-7, with 10 bases matching TRBD1. This CDR3 comprises 14 residues. The trim removed 3 bases at V and 3 bases at J, leaving 2 bases unmatched. CDR1 LNHDA and CDR2 SQIVND come from the germline V gene (reference sequence). This chain's CDR3 is CASSIRDRGYEQYF. For the CDR3, the DNA is TGTGCCAGTAGTATCCGGGACAGGGGCTACGAGCAGTACTTC.

J is TRBJ1-2 and V is TRBV5-1; 7 bases are shared with TRBD1. CDR1 and CDR2 from the germline V gene are SGHRS and YFSETQ. Trimming cost V 3 bases and J 4 bases; bases outside gene matches: 6. This CDR3 contains 14 residues. The DNA for the CDR3 is TGCGCCAGCAGCTCGCCGACAGGGACCTATGGCTACACCTTC. This sequence encodes CASSSPTGTYGYTF.

The chain is built from TRBV5-8 and TRBJ2-3; 12 positions agree with TRBD2. V was pared by 0 bases and J by 1 base, with 3 bases of the junction left unmatched. The CDR3 runs 17 residues. CDR1 is SGHTS, CDR2 YDEGEE, per germline. The CDR3 nucleotides read TGTGCCAGCAGCTTGGGACTAGCGGGGGCCCGCACAGATACGCAGTATTTT. Translated, it gives CASSLGLAGARTDTQYF.

The J gene is TRBJ2-7, the V gene TRBV12-1; no DNA check was done on the table's D call, TRBD1. TRBV12-1 is a pseudogene locus. CDR3 size: 16 residues. Here the CDR3 reads CASSLDRDKGLRKQYF. CDR3 nucleotides: TGTGCCAGCAGCTTGGACCGGGACAAAGGCCTACGAAAGCAGTACTTC.

V usage is TRBV5-1 and J usage is TRBJ1-4; TRBD1 matches 7 bases. Germline CDR1 is SGHRS and CDR2 is YFSETQ. V lost 4 bases, J lost 2 bases, and 5 bases stayed unmatched. The CDR3 covers 15 residues. CDR3 in amino acids: CASSRAGQTNEKLFF. The CDR3 DNA reads TGCGCCAGCAGCCGCGCGGGACAGACTAATGAAAAACTGTTTTTT. The full variable domain, in which reference TRBV5-1 and TRBJ1-4 provide the parts outside the CDR3, is KAGVTQTPRYLIKTRGQQVTLSCSPISGHRSVSWYQQTPGQGLQFLFEYFSETQRNKGNFPGRFSGRQFSNSRSEMNVSTLELGDSALYLCASSRAGQTNEKLFFGSGTQLSVL.

The chain combines TRBV7-9 with TRBJ2-5; 11 positions agree with TRBD1. The CDR3 is 15 amino acids. J gave up 4 bases and V 5 bases, and 6 bases lay outside the gene matches. Germline V CDR1 and CDR2: SEHNR, FQNEAQ (reference sequence). The CDR3 reads CASSRTGGLGETQYF. The CDR3 nucleotides read TGTGCCAGCAGCCGGACAGGGGGCTTGGGAGAGACCCAGTACTTC.

This chain joins TRBV9 and TRBJ2-3; TRBD1 agrees at 8 bases. The CDR3 loop spans 16 amino acids. Germline CDR1 is SGDLS and CDR2 is YYNGEE. After removal of 1 base from V and 3 bases from J, the junction contained 7 bases not matched to a gene. The CDR3 sequence is CASSVLQGDLTDTQYF. CDR3 sequence (DNA): TGTGCCAGCAGCGTATTACAGGGGGACCTGACAGATACGCAGTATTTT.

The genes are TRBV2 and TRBJ2-4; 7 bases line up with TRBD1. The CDR3 is made up of 11 amino acids. Germline CDR1 is SNHLY and CDR2 is FYNNEI. The V gene end was trimmed by 6 bases and the J gene end by 10 bases; junction bases not matched to a gene: 3. The chain's CDR3 is CASRRQGIQYF. The CDR3 bases are TGTGCCAGCAGACGACAGGGAATTCAGTACTTC. Full variable domain (rest looked up from reference TRBV2 and TRBJ2-4): EPEVTQTPSHQVTQMGQEVILRCVPISNHLYFYWYRQILGQKVEFLVSFYNNEISEKSEIFDDQFSVERPDGSNFTLKIRSTKLEDSAMYFCASRRQGIQYFGAGTRLSVL.

The V gene is TRBV15, the J gene TRBJ2-7, with TRBD1 matching over 9 bases. The CDR3 has 18 residues. CDR1 is LNHNV, CDR2 YYDKDF, per germline (reference sequence). Trimming cost V 0 bases and J 3 bases; bases outside gene matches: 12. CDR3 nucleotides: TGTGCCACCAGCAGAGATCTGTCAAGAGGGACAGGGCTCTACGAGCAGTACTTC. It translates to CATSRDLSRGTGLYEQYF.

The chain is built from TRBV9 and TRBJ2-1; 7 bases line up with TRBD2. This CDR3 is 15 amino acids long. Germline-derived CDR1 and CDR2 are SGDLS and YYNGEE. V shed 4 bases, J shed 1 base, and the junction held 5 bases outside the gene matches. CDR3 DNA: TGTGCCAGCAGCCCTCGGGGGGTTTCCTACAATGAGCAGTTCTTC. It translates to CASSPRGVSYNEQFF.

The chain employs TRBV29-1 and TRBJ1-1; 9 bases map to TRBD1. This CDR3 has 11 residues. Germline loops: CDR1 SQVTM, CDR2 ANQGSEA. Germline trimming cut 7 bases from V and 10 bases from J; bases unmatched to any gene: 7. The CDR3 protein is CSARQGEGAFF. CDR3 coding DNA: TGCAGCGCGAGACAGGGGGAAGGAGCTTTCTTT.

This chain connects TRBV7-2 to TRBJ1-6; the match to TRBD1 covers 7 bases. Losses at the gene ends were 3 bases for V and 2 bases for J; bases not matched to a gene: 10. The germline gives CDR1 SGHTA, CDR2 FQGNSA. The CDR3 runs 18 residues. The CDR3 sequence: CASSFGPDRVPYNSPLHF. The CDR3 DNA is TGTGCCAGCAGCTTTGGGCCAGACAGGGTCCCCTATAATTCACCCCTCCACTTT. The entire variable domain, with the rest obtained from reference TRBV7-2 and TRBJ1-6, is as follows: GAGVSQSPSNKVTEKGKDVELRCDPISGHTALYWYRQSLGQGLEFLIYFQGNSAPDKSGLPSDRFSAERTGGSVSTLTIQRTQQEDSAVYLCASSFGPDRVPYNSPLHFGNGTRLTVT.

The chain joins TRBV19 to TRBJ1-5, with D uncertain. The germline V gene encodes CDR1 LNHDA and CDR2 SQIVND (reference sequence). The CDR3 is 15 residues long. Trimming left V 6 bases short and J 0 bases short, with 12 bases between. The CDR3 here is CASSLAADSNQPQHF. DNA of the CDR3: TGTGCCAGTAGCCTAGCAGCGGATAGCAATCAGCCCCAGCATTTT.

The chain has TRBV7-8 and TRBJ2-5; 7 bases map to TRBD1. V gave up 2 bases and J gave up 4 bases; unmatched junction bases: 4. There are 14 residues in the CDR3. Germline CDR1 SGHVS, CDR2 FQNEAQ. The CDR3 DNA is TGTGCCAGCAGCTTAACGTGGGACAGAGAGACCCAGTACTTC. It yields the protein CASSLTWDRETQYF.

The chain joins TRBV28 to TRBJ1-5; D call uncertain. Germline V gene sequence: CDR1 MDHEN, CDR2 SYDVKM. Between the trimmed V and J ends, which lost 8 bases and 0 bases, there was a span of 11 bases. The CDR3 covers 14 residues. The CDR3 bases are TGTGCCAGCCTGCTTAAGAGTAGCAATCAGCCCCAGCATTTT. As protein: CASLLKSSNQPQHF.

The gene calls are TRBV29-1 and TRBJ2-7, with D perhaps TRBD1 (5 bases). Germline-derived CDR1 and CDR2 are SQVTM and ANQGSEA. V shed 6 bases and J shed 3 bases, with 15 bases lying between them. The CDR3 covers 13 residues. The CDR3 coding sequence is TGCAGCGTGGCCGGCAGGGCCTACTACGAGCAGTACTTC. It translates to CSVAGRAYYEQYF.

As to this clone: The DNA is left out, because the CDR3 cannot be placed on it with certainty; the CDR3 is given as TCRdb lists it. The chain has TRBV19 and TRBJ1-1; the table's D gene call, TRBD1, was not cross checked with the DNA. With termini counted, the CDR3 has 14 amino acids. The germline V gene encodes CDR1 LNHDA and CDR2 SQIVND (reference sequence). CDR3 residues: CASTSDRSNTEAFF.

V gene TRBV20-1 combines with J gene TRBJ1-4; D unresolved. Trimming took 6 bases from V and 3 from J, leaving 5 bases between them. Germline assignment: CDR1 DFQATT and CDR2 SNEGSKA (reference sequence). CDR3 length: 11 residues. The CDR3 coding sequence is TGCAGTGCCGGGTCTAATGAAAAACTGTTTTTT. Its protein is CSAGSNEKLFF.

The table lists this clone with a count of one. The genes are TRBV7-3 and TRBJ1-3; a weak D match, TRBD1 (5 bases). The germline V and J ends were trimmed by 10 bases and 2 bases, with 18 bases remaining between them. The V gene's germline CDR1 is SGHTA and CDR2 FQGTGA. This CDR3 is 15 amino acids long. CDR3 bases: TGTGCCACCCAAGAACAGGCTCGCCCTGGAAACACCATATATTTT. Its protein product is CATQEQARPGNTIYF. The full variable domain, completed using reference TRBV7-3 and TRBJ1-3, is GAGVSQTPSNKVTEKGKYVELRCDPISGHTALYWYRQSLGQGPEFLIYFQGTGAADDSGLPNDRFFAVRPEGSVSTLKIQRTERGDSAVYLCATQEQARPGNTIYFGEGSWLTVV.